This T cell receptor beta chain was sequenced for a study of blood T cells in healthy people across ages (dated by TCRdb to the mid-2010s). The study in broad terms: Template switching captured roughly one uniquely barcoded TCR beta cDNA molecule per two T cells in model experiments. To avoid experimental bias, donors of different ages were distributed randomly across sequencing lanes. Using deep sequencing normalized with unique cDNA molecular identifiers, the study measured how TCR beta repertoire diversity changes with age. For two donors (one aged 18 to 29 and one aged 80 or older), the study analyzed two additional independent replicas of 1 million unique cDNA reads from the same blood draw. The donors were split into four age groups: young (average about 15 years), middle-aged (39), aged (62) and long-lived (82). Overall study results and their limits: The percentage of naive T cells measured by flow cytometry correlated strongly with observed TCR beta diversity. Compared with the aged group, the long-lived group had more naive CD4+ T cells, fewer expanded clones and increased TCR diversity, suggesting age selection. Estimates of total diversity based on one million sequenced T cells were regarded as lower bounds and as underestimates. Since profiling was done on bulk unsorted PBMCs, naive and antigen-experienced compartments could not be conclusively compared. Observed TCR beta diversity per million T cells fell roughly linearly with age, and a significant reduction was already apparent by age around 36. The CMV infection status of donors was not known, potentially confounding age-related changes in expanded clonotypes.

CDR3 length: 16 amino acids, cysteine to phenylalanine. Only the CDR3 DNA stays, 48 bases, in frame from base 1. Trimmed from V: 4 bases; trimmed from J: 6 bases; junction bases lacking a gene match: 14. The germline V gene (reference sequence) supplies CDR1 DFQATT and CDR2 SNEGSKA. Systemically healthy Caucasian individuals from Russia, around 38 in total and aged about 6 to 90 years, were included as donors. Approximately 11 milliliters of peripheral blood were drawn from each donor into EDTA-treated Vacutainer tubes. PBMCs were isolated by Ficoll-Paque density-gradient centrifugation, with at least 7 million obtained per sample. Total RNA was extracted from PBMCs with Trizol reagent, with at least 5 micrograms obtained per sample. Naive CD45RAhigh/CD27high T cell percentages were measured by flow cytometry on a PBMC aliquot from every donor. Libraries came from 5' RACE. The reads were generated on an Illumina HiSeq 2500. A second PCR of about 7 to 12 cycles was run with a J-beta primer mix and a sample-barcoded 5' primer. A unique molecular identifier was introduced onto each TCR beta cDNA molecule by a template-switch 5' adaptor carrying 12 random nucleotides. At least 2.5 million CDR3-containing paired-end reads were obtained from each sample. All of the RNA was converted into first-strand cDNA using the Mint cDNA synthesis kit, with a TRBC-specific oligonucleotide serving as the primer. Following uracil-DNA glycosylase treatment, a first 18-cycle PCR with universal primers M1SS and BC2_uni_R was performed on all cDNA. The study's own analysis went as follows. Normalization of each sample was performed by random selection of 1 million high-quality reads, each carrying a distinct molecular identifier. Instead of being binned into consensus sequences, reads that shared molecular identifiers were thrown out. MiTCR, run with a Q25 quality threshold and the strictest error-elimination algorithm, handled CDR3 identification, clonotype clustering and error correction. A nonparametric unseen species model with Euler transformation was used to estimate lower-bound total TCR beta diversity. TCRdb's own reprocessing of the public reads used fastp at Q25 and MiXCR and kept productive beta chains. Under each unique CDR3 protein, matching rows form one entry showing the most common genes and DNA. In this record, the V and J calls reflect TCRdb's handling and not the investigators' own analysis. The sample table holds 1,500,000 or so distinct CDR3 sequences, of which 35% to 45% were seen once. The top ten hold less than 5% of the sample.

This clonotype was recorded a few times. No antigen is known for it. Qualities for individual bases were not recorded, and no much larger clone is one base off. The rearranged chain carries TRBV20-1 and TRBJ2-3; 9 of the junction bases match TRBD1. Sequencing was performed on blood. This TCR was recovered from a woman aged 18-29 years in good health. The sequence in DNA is TGCAGTGCTAATCCGGGACAGGGACAGTGGTCCGATACGCAGTATTTT. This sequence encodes CSANPGQGQWSDTQYF.